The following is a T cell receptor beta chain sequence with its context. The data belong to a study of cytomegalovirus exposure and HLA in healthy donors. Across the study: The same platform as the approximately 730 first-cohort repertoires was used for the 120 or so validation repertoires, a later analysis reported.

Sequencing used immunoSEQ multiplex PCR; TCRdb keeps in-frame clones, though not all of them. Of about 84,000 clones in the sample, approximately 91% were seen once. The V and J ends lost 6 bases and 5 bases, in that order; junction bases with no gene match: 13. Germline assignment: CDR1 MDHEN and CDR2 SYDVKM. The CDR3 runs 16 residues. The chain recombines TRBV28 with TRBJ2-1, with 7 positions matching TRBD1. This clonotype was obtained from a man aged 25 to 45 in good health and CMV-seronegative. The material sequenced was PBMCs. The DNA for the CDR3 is TGTGCCAGCAGACCCGGTGGCAGGGGGTTTCACAATGAGCAGTTCTTC. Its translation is CASRPGGRGFHNEQFF.